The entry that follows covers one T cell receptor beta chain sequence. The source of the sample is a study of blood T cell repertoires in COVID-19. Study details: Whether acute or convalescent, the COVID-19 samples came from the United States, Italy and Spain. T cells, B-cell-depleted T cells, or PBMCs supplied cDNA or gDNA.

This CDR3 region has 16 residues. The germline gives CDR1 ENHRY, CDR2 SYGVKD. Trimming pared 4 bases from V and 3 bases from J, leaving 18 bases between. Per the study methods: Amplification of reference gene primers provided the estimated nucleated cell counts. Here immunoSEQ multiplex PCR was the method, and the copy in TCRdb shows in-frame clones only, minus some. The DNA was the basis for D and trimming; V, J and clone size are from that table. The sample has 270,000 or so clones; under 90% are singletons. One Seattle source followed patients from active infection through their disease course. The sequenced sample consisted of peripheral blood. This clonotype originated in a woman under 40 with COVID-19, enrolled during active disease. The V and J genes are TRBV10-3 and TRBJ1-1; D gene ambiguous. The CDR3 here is CAISGAAIPGDTEAFF. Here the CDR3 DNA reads TGTGCCATCAGTGGGGCAGCAATCCCCGGGGACACTGAAGCTTTCTTT.